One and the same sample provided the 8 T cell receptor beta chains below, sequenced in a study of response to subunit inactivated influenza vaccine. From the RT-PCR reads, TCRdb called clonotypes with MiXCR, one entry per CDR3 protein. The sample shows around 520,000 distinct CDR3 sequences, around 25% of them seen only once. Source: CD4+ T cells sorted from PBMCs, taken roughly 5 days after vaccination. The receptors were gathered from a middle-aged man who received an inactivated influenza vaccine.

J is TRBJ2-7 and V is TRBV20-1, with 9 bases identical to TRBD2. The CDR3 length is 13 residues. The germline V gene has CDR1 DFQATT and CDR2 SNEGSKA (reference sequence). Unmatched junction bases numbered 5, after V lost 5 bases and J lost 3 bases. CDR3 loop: CSALAGVNYEQYF. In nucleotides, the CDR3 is TGCAGTGCTTTAGCGGGAGTAAACTACGAGCAGTACTTC.

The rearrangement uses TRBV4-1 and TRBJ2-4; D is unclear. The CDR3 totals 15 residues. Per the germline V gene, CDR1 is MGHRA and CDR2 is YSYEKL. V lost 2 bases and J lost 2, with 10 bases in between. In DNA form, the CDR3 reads TGCGCCAGCAGCCAAACTCCAGGCCCCAAAAACATTCAGTACTTC. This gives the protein CASSQTPGPKNIQYF.

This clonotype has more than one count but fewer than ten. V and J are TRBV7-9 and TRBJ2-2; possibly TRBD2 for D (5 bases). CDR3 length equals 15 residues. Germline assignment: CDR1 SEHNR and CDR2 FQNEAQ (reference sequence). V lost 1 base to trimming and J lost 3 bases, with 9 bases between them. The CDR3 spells CASSLGELYTGELFF. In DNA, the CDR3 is TGTGCCAGCAGCTTAGGGGAGCTATACACCGGGGAGCTGTTTTTT.

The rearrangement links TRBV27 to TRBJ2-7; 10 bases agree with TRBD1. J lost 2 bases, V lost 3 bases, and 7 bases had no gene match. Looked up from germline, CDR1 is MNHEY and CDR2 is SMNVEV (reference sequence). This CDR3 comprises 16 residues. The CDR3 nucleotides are TGTGCCAGCAGTTTTGGGGCGGGACAGGGGACCTACGAGCAGTACTTC. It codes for CASSFGAGQGTYEQYF.

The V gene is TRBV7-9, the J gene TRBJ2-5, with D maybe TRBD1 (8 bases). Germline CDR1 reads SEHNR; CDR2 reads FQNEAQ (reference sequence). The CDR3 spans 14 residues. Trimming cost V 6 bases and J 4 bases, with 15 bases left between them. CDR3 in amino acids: CASRPQGGVETQYF. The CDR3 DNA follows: TGTGCCAGCAGACCACAGGGGGGGGTAGAGACCCAGTACTTC.

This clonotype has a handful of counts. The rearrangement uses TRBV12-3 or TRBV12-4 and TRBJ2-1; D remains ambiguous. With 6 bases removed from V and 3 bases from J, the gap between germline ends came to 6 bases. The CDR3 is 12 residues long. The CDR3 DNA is TGTGCCAGCAGACTGGACTACAATGAGCAGTTCTTC. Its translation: CASRLDYNEQFF.

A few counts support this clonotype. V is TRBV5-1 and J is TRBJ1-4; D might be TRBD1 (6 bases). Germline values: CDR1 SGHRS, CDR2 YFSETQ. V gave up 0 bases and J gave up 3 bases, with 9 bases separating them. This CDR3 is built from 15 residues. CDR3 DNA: TGCGCCAGCAGCTTGGGGGGGGCGGCTAATGAAAAACTGTTTTTT. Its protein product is CASSLGGAANEKLFF. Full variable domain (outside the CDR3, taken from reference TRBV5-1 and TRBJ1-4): KAGVTQTPRYLIKTRGQQVTLSCSPISGHRSVSWYQQTPGQGLQFLFEYFSETQRNKGNFPGRFSGRQFSNSRSEMNVSTLELGDSALYLCASSLGGAANEKLFFGSGTQLSVL.

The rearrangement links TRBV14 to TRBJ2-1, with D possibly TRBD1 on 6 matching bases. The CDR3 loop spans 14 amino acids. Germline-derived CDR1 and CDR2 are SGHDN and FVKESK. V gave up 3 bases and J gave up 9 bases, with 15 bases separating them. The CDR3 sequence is CASSHQGRGGEQFF. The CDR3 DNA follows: TGTGCCAGCAGCCACCAGGGGCGTGGCGGTGAGCAGTTCTTC. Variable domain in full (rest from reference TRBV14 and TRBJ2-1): EAGVTQFPSHSVIEKGQTVTLRCDPISGHDNLYWYRRVMGKEIKFLLHFVKESKQDESGMPNNRFLAERTGGTYSTLKVQPAELEDSGVYFCASSHQGRGGEQFFGPGTRLTVL.